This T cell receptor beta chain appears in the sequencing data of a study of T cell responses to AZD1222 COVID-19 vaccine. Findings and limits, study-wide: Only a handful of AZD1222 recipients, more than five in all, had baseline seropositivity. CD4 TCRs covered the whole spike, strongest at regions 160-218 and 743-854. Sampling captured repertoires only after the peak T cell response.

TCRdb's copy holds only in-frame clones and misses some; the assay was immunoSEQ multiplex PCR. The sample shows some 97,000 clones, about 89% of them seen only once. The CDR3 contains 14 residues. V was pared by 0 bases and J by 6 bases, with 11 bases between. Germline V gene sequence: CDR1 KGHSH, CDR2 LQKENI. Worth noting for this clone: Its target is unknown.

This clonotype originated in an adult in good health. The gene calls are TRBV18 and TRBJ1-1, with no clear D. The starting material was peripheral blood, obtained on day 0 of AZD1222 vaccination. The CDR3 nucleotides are TGTGCCAGCTCACCACCGAGAGGCGACCCTGAAGCTTTCTTT. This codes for CASSPPRGDPEAFF.